Below are 23 T cell receptor beta chains sequenced from a single sample in a study of graft-versus-host responses after intestinal transplantation. Responder cells labeled with CFSE (approximately 200,000) were co-plated with irradiated stimulator cells labeled with violet dye (approximately 200,000). Assay used: immunoSEQ multiplex PCR; TCRdb lists only in-frame clones, some missing. Counted here are roughly 17,000 clones, 38% occurring once; the ten biggest clones make up approximately 3.5%. The sequenced sample was alloreactive CD8+ T cells from a mixed lymphocyte reaction culture, obtained before intestinal transplant. As for subset: CFSE-low proliferating T cells sorted from approximately 6-day pre-transplant mixed lymphocyte reaction (GvH or HvG direction). The receptor set was obtained from a human patient who received an intestinal transplant.

By share, this clone ranks as medium-sized (0.01 to 0.1%). The chain joins TRBV6-5 to TRBJ1-2; D perhaps matches TRBD1 (6 bases). The germline V and J ends were trimmed by 6 bases and 4 bases, with 15 bases remaining between them. The germline gives CDR1 MNHEY, CDR2 SVGAGI. The length of the CDR3 is 14 residues. The CDR3, as DNA: TGTGCCAGCAGCAGCCTGGGGGCTGGCTATGGCTACACCTTC. Its protein product is CASSSLGAGYGYTF.

The V call is TRBV12-2, the J call TRBJ1-1. TRBV12-2 is described as a pseudogene. The CDR3 runs 10 residues. The CDR3 coding sequence is TGTGCAAGTCGTCGCTCTGAAGCTTTCTTT. It codes for CASRRSEAFF.

This clone was detected a few times. V gene TRBV29-1 combines with J gene TRBJ2-7, with D possibly called TRBD1 or TRBD2 (5 bases each). From germline, CDR1 is SQVTM and CDR2 ANQGSEA. This CDR3 is built from 15 residues. V lost 5 bases and J 2 bases, leaving 19 bases between the germline ends. CDR3 nucleotide sequence: TGCAGCGTTCGCCCCTCCGGACTGGGGCCCTACGAGCAGTACTTC. It translates to CSVRPSGLGPYEQYF.

The gene calls are TRBV21-1 and TRBJ1-1; the table's D gene call, TRBD1, was not cross checked with the DNA. TRBV21-1 corresponds to a pseudogene. This CDR3 has 15 amino acids. CDR3 sequence reads: CASSFDSGGWGEAFF. In DNA form, the CDR3 reads TGTGCCAGCAGCTTCGACTCAGGGGGGTGGGGTGAAGCTTTCTTT.

The V call is TRBV7-9, the J call TRBJ2-7; D possibly corresponds to TRBD2 (6 bases). Germline CDR1 and CDR2: SEHNR and FQNEAQ (reference sequence). Trimming removed 3 bases at V and 5 bases at J, with 11 bases between. This CDR3 comprises 13 residues. The CDR3, as DNA: TGTGCCAGCAGCTTGTGGGCGGGGAACGAGCAGTACTTC. It codes for CASSLWAGNEQYF.

This clone was seen more than once but under ten times. Likely a read error: the CDR3 ends without its conserved phenylalanine or tryptophan. V and J are TRBV25-1 and TRBJ1-1; D not resolved. V lost 6 bases and J 7 bases, leaving 6 bases between the germline ends. This CDR3 region has 10 residues. Germline values: CDR1 MGHDK, CDR2 SYGVNS. This CDR3 reads CASRGFEAFL. The DNA for the CDR3 is TGTGCCAGCAGGGGGTTTGAAGCTTTCCTT.

This clone has only a few counts. The CDR3 nucleotides read TGCAGTGCTAGAGATGGTGAGACCCAGTACTTC. Its protein is CSARDGETQYF. The rearrangement joins TRBV20-1 to TRBJ2-5; no definite D call. CDR3 size: 11 residues. CDR1 DFQATT and CDR2 SNEGSKA come from the germline V gene (reference sequence). V lost 0 bases to trimming and J lost 5 bases, with 4 bases between them.

The rearrangement uses TRBV27 and TRBJ2-1, with TRBD2 matching 7 bases. The V gene's germline CDR1 is MNHEY and CDR2 SMNVEV (reference sequence). The CDR3 covers 14 residues. J gave up 10 bases and V 4 bases, and 10 bases lay outside the gene matches. For the CDR3, the DNA is TGTGCCAGCAGTTGGATGATGGAGGGAGGGGAGCAGTTCTTC. Translated: CASSWMMEGGEQFF.

The V gene is TRBV11-2, the J gene TRBJ2-1, with TRBD2 as a possible D gene (6 bases). Germline-derived CDR1 and CDR2 are SGHAT and FQNNGV. The CDR3 consists of 16 residues. Trimming removed 2 bases from V and 0 bases from J, with 11 bases in between. This CDR3 reads CASSLTYGSSYNEQFF. CDR3 DNA sequence: TGTGCCAGCAGCTTAACTTACGGGAGCTCCTACAATGAGCAGTTCTTC.

This clone qualifies as medium-sized. This chain joins TRBV28 and TRBJ2-7; the D gene is possibly TRBD1 (5 bases). Trimming left V 7 bases short and J 2 bases short, with 6 bases between. In germline, CDR1 is MDHEN, CDR2 SYDVKM. This CDR3 is built from 11 residues. The CDR3 is CASTRAYEQYF. CDR3 coding DNA: TGTGCCAGCACCAGGGCCTACGAGCAGTACTTC.

V usage is TRBV11-2 and J usage is TRBJ1-5, with D perhaps matching TRBD1 (5 bases). The CDR3 sequence is 15 residues long. Per germline, CDR1 SGHAT and CDR2 FQNNGV. The V and J ends lost 3 bases and 3 bases respectively, with 12 bases between them. DNA of the CDR3: TGTGCCAGCAGCTTGAGGGGAGGGTTCAATCAGCCCCAGCATTTT. Translated, it gives CASSLRGGFNQPQHF.

This clone was detected only a few times. The chain joins TRBV7-9 to TRBJ2-7; TRBD1 is a possible D gene (6 bases). The ends were cut back, 6 bases at V and 5 bases at J, with 11 bases in the middle. Per germline, CDR1 SEHNR and CDR2 FQNEAQ (reference sequence). This CDR3 is built from 12 residues. The CDR3 DNA is TGTGCCAGCAGTCACCAGGGGCACGAGCAGTACTTC. Translation gives CASSHQGHEQYF.

There are a few counts of this clone. This chain uses TRBV18 with TRBJ1-2; D gene uncertain. Germline CDR1 reads KGHSH; CDR2 reads LQKENI. The germline V and J ends were trimmed by 6 bases and 6 bases, with 11 bases remaining between them. This CDR3 spans 12 amino acids. The CDR3 DNA reads as TGTGCCAGCTCCCCGAGTTGGGATGGCTACACCTTC. It codes for CASSPSWDGYTF. Full variable domain (missing parts from reference TRBV18 and TRBJ1-2): NAGVMQNPRHLVRRRGQEARLRCSPMKGHSHVYWYRQLPEEGLKFMVYLQKENIIDESGMPKERFSAEFPKEGPSILRIQQVVRGDSAAYFCASSPSWDGYTFGSGTRLTVV.

The V call is TRBV27, the J call TRBJ2-1; TRBD2 aligns across 8 bases. Germline CDR1 reads MNHEY; CDR2 reads SMNVEV (reference sequence). The V segment lost 3 bases and the J segment 3 bases; nucleotides outside the gene matches: 7. There are 16 residues in the CDR3. The CDR3 protein is CASSFLAGGLYNEQFF. The CDR3 bases are TGTGCCAGCAGTTTCCTCGCGGGAGGACTCTACAATGAGCAGTTCTTC.

CDR3 bases: TGTGCCAGCAGCCCGGGACCGCGCTACGAGCAGTACTTC. Amino acid sequence: CASSPGPRYEQYF. The chain couples TRBV7-9 to TRBJ2-7; TRBD1 or TRBD2 may be the D gene (5 bases each). The CDR3 sequence is 13 residues long. Deletions cut 5 bases from V and 3 bases from J, with 11 bases between. The germline V gene has CDR1 SEHNR and CDR2 FQNEAQ (reference sequence).

The rearrangement uses TRBV7-2 and TRBJ1-1, with D maybe TRBD1 (5 bases). Germline V CDR1 and CDR2: SGHTA, FQGNSA. Trimming stripped 0 bases from V and 7 bases from J, with 21 bases between. This CDR3 comprises 17 residues. CDR3 in DNA: TGTGCCAGCAGCTTAGCCCCTGGACACCGGCTTGAGGGTGAAGCTTTCTTT. Translating gives CASSLAPGHRLEGEAFF.

This clone was seen a few times. The chain couples TRBV12-1 to TRBJ2-7; the table's D gene call, TRBD2, was not cross checked with the DNA. TRBV12-1 is noted as a pseudogene. CDR3 length equals 16 residues. The DNA for the CDR3 is TGTGCCAGCAGCCTAGGGGAGCGGGAGGGTATCTACGAGCAGTACTTC. Encoded protein: CASSLGEREGIYEQYF.

The CDR3, as DNA: TGCGCCAGCAGCTTCGGGGACGGGGCGGGAGCAAGCACAGATACGCAGTATTTT. Translating gives CASSFGDGAGASTDTQYF. The rearrangement uses TRBV5-1 and TRBJ2-3, with 7 bases identical to TRBD2. J was trimmed by 0 bases and V by 2 bases; bases with no gene match: 12. From germline, CDR1 is SGHRS and CDR2 YFSETQ. CDR3 length: 18 residues.

The chain couples TRBV29-1 to TRBJ2-7, with 7 bases matching TRBD1. The CDR3 runs 15 residues. Germline V gene lookup returns CDR1 SQVTM and CDR2 ANQGSEA. V lost 6 bases to trimming and J lost 3 bases; unmatched junction nucleotides: 14. CDR3: CSVEQTTGRDYEQYF. CDR3 bases: TGCAGCGTCGAGCAGACGACAGGGCGCGACTACGAGCAGTACTTC.

As concerns this clone: A read error may produce the germline difference seen at one junction end. The V call is TRBV4-1, the J call TRBJ2-1; a weak D match, TRBD2 (6 bases). Germline lookup yields CDR1 MGHRA and CDR2 YSYEKL. The CDR3 extends over 14 amino acids. Here the CDR3 DNA reads TGTGCCAGCAGCTTCCGACTAGCCTACAATGAGCAGTTCTTC. This translates into CASSFRLAYNEQFF.

The gene calls are TRBV7-2 and TRBJ2-7; D assignment may be TRBD1 or TRBD2 (5 bases each). Germline V gives CDR1 SGHTA, CDR2 FQGNSA. Between the trimmed V and J ends, which lost 1 base and 6 bases, there was a span of 19 bases. The CDR3 contains 16 residues. CDR3 region: CASSLGLGVPLPEQYF. The CDR3 nucleotides read TGTGCCAGCAGCTTAGGATTGGGGGTCCCTCTCCCCGAGCAGTACTTC.

Only a few counts were recorded for this clone. The chain joins TRBV5-4 to TRBJ2-1; D is undetermined. Between the trimmed V and J ends, which lost 1 base and 8 bases, there was a span of 7 bases. Germline assignment: CDR1 SGHNT and CDR2 YYREEE (reference sequence). The CDR3 sequence is 12 residues long. CDR3 sequence reads: CASSLIVHEQFF. The CDR3 DNA is TGTGCCAGCAGCTTGATAGTCCATGAGCAGTTCTTC.

In this sample, this clone turned up a few times. V is TRBV6-1 and J is TRBJ1-5; no reliable D call. Germline CDR1 MNHNS, CDR2 SASEGT. This CDR3 has 15 amino acids. V lost 5 bases and J lost 6, with 17 bases in between. In DNA, the CDR3 is TGTGCCAGCAGTTCTTTCAGCGACCGAGTTCAGCCCCAGCATTTT. It translates to CASSSFSDRVQPQHF.